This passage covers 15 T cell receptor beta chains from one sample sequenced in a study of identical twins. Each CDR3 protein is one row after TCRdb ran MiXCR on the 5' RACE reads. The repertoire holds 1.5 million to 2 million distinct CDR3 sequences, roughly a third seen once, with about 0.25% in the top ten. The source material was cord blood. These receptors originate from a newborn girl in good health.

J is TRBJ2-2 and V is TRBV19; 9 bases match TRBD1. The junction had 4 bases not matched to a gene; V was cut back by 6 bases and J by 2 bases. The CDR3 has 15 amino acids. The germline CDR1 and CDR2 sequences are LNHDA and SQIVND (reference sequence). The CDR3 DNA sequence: TGTGCCAGTAGAAAGGGACAGGGAAACACCGGGGAGCTGTTTTTT. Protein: CASRKGQGNTGELFF.

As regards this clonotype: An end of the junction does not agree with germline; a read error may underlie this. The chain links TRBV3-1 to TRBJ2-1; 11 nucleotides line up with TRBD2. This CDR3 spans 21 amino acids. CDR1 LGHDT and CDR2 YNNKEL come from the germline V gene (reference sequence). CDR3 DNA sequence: TGTGCCAGCAGCCAAGATCTAGTAGCGGGGGGGTCCTGGCGCTCCTACAGTGAGCAGTTCTTC. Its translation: CASSQDLVAGGSWRSYSEQFF.

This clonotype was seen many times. The CDR3 reads CASSPGLQHKELGGYTF. The CDR3 DNA reads TGTGCCAGCAGCCCAGGGTTGCAGCATAAGGAATTAGGTGGCTACACCTTC. The chain combines TRBV6-6 with TRBJ1-2; tentatively, D is TRBD1 (5 bases). V was pared by 6 bases and J by 7 bases, with 27 bases between. The CDR3 contains 17 residues. Looked up from germline, CDR1 is MNHNY and CDR2 is SVGAGI (reference sequence).

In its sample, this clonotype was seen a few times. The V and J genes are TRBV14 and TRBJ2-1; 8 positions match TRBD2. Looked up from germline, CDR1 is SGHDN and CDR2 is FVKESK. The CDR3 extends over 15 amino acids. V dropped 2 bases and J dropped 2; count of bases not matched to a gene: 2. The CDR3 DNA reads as TGTGCCAGCAGCCAACAGGGACTAGCCTACAATGAGCAGTTCTTC. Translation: CASSQQGLAYNEQFF.

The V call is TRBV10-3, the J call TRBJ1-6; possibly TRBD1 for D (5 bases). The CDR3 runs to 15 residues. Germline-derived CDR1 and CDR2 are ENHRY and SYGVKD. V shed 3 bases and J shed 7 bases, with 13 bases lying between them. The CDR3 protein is CAISEAGRENSPLHF. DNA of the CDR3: TGTGCCATCAGTGAAGCGGGCAGGGAGAATTCACCCCTCCACTTT.

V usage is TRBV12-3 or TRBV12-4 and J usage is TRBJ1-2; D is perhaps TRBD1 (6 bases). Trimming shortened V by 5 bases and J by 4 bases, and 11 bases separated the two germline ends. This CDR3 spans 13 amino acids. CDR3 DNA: TGTGCCAGCAGTATCGACAGGTTCTATGGCTACACCTTC. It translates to CASSIDRFYGYTF.

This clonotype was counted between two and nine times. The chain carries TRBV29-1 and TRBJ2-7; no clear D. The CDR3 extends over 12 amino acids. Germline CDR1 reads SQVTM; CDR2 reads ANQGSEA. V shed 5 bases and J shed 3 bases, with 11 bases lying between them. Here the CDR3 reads CSVSALGYEQYF. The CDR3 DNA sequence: TGCAGCGTTTCGGCCCTGGGCTACGAGCAGTACTTC.

The DNA for the CDR3 is TGCAGCGGTGGACAGGGGTCCTACAATGAGCAGTACTTC. Protein: CSGGQGSYNEQYF. J is TRBJ2-1 and V is TRBV29-1, with 9 positions matching TRBD1. The DNA end is a closer match to TRBJ2-7, so the J assignment may be wrong. Germline CDR1 and CDR2: SQVTM and ANQGSEA. The CDR3 sequence is 13 residues long.

The DNA for the CDR3 is TGTGCCAGCACTCAGGACAGGGGCTCCGAAGCTTTCTTT. The encoded protein is CASTQDRGSEAFF. The chain combines TRBV6-1 with TRBJ1-1; TRBD1 agrees at 9 bases. This CDR3 has 13 amino acids. J lost 8 bases, V lost 7 bases, and 8 bases had no gene match. Germline CDR1 MNHNS, CDR2 SASEGT.

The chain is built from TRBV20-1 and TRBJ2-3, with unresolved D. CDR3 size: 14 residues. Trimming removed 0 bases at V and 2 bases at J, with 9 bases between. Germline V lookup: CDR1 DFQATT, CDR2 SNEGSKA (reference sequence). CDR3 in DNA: TGCAGTGCTAGAGATGGGCAGAACACAGATACGCAGTATTTT. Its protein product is CSARDGQNTDTQYF.

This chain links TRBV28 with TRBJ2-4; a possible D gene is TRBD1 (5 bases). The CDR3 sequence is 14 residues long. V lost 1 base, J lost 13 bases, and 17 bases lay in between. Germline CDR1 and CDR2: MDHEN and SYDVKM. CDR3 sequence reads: CASSLSGPRTKQYF. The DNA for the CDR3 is TGTGCCAGCAGTTTATCCGGTCCTAGGACAAAGCAGTACTTC.

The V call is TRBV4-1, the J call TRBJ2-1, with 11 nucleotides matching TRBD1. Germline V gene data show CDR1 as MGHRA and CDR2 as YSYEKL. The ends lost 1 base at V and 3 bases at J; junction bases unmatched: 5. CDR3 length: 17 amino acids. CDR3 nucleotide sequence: TGCGCCAGCAGCCAAGGTTACGGGACAGGGGGCTACAATGAGCAGTTCTTC. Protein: CASSQGYGTGGYNEQFF.

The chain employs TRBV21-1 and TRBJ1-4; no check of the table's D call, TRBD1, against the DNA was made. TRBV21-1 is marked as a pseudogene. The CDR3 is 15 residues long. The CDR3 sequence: CASSKNGTGGEKLFF. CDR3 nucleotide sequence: TGTGCCAGCAGCAAAAACGGGACAGGGGGTGAAAAACTGTTTTTT.

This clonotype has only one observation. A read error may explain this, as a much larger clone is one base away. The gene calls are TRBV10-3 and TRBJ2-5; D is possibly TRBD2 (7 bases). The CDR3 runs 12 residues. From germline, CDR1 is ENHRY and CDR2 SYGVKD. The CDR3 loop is CAIGERGGTQYF. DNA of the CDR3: TGTGCCATCGGTGAAAGGGGGGGGACCCAGTACTTC.

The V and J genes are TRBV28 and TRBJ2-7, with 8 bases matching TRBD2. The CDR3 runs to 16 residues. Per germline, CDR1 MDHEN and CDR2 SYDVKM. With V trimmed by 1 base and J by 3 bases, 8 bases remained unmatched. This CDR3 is CASSLSPGSGDYEQYF. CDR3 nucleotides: TGTGCCAGCAGTTTATCCCCCGGTAGCGGGGACTACGAGCAGTACTTC. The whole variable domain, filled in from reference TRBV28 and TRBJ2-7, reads DVKVTQSSRYLVKRTGEKVFLECVQDMDHENMFWYRQDPGLGLRLIYFSYDVKMKEKGDIPEGYSVSREKKERFSLILESASTNQTSMYLCASSLSPGSGDYEQYFGPGTRLTVT.